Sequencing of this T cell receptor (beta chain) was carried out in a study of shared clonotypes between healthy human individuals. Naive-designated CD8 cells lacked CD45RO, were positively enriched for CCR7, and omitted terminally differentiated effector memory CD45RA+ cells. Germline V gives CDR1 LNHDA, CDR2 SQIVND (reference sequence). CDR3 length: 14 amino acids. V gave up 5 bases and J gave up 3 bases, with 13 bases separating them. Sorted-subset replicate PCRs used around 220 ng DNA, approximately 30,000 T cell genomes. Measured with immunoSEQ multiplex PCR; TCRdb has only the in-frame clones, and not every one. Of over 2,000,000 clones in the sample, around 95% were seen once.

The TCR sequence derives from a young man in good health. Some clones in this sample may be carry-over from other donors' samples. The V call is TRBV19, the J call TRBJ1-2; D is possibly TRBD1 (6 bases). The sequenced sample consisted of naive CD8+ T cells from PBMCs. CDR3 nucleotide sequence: TGTGCCAGTAGTCCCCCGGGGACATACTATGGCTACACCTTC. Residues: CASSPPGTYYGYTF.